A single sample gave rise to the 9 T cell receptor beta chains below, sequenced in a study of blood T cell repertoires in COVID-19 (dated by TCRdb to 2020 to 2021). Library preparation used the immunoSEQ multiplex PCR assay. As stored in TCRdb, this immuneACCESS dataset retains in-frame rearrangements with V and J assigned. A fraction of the clones does not appear; measured against another copy, unresolved V genes explain less than half of the discrepancy, and the remainder lacks a known reason. The sample table lists around 41,000 clones, around 89% of them with a count of one. The ten largest clones represent about 4.8% of the sample. Specimen: peripheral blood. Receptors were obtained from a human donor in a cohort sampled during active COVID-19.

A note on this clone: Other DNA sequences in the sample encode the same CDR3. The CDR3 reads CASSPPGNTEAFF. In nucleotides, the CDR3 is TGTGCCAGCAGCCCCCCGGGGAACACTGAAGCTTTCTTT. V is TRBV28 and J is TRBJ1-1; no reliable D call. The CDR3 length is 13 residues. Germline lookup yields CDR1 MDHEN and CDR2 SYDVKM. V lost 6 bases, J lost 1 base, and 9 bases lay in between.

This chain links TRBV19 with TRBJ1-4, with 7 bases that match TRBD1. Trimming removed 3 bases from V and 7 bases from J; junction bases left unmatched: 11. CDR1 is LNHDA, CDR2 SQIVND, per germline (reference sequence). This CDR3 contains 16 residues. The CDR3 spells CASSISRPGGREKLFF. Written as DNA, the CDR3 is TGTGCCAGTAGTATTAGTCGGCCAGGGGGTCGTGAAAAACTGTTTTTT.

This chain uses TRBV7-2 with TRBJ2-7, with 7 bases fitting TRBD2. V dropped 3 bases and J dropped 4; count of bases not matched to a gene: 6. Germline assignment: CDR1 SGHTA and CDR2 FQGNSA. This CDR3 contains 14 residues. CDR3 loop: CASSFGLAEYEQYF. In nucleotides, the CDR3 is TGTGCCAGCAGCTTTGGCCTAGCGGAATACGAGCAGTACTTC.

The V and J genes are TRBV12-3 or TRBV12-4 and TRBJ2-7; 7 bases fit TRBD1. Unmatched junction bases numbered 7, after V lost 5 bases and J lost 6 bases. The CDR3 spans 13 residues. The CDR3 sequence: CASSTTGVGEQYF. CDR3 sequence (DNA): TGTGCCAGCAGTACCACAGGGGTAGGCGAGCAGTACTTC.

This clone is a singleton in its sample. The chain carries TRBV7-9 and TRBJ2-7, with D possibly being TRBD1 (5 bases). From germline, CDR1 is SEHNR and CDR2 FQNEAQ (reference sequence). Trimming removed 5 bases at V and 5 bases at J, with 19 bases between. CDR3 length equals 15 residues. The CDR3 loop is CASSPNSQGRNEQYF. CDR3 DNA sequence: TGTGCCAGCAGCCCAAATTCTCAGGGTAGGAACGAGCAGTACTTC.

The chain couples TRBV27 to TRBJ2-7; 13 positions agree with TRBD2. J lost 3 bases, V lost 0 bases, and 2 bases had no gene match. Germline CDR1 MNHEY, CDR2 SMNVEV (reference sequence). This CDR3 has 16 amino acids. CDR3 loop: CASSLSGTSGVYEQYF. CDR3 sequence (DNA): TGTGCCAGCAGTTTATCGGGGACTAGCGGGGTCTACGAGCAGTACTTC.

The chain combines TRBV28 with TRBJ2-1; 7 nucleotides line up with TRBD1. Germline V gives CDR1 MDHEN, CDR2 SYDVKM. The trim removed 8 bases at V and 12 bases at J, leaving 10 bases unmatched. This CDR3 is 12 amino acids long. The chain's CDR3 is CASGPGQLGQFF. The CDR3 bases are TGTGCCAGCGGACCGGGACAGTTAGGGCAGTTCTTC.

This clone was seen only once. The CDR3 sequence is CASSPSGRAFETQYF. CDR3 in DNA: TGTGCCAGCTCCCCTAGCGGGAGGGCCTTTGAGACCCAGTACTTC. This sequence joins TRBV18 and TRBJ2-5, with 12 bases identical to TRBD2. The CDR3 extends over 15 amino acids. Germline lookup yields CDR1 KGHSH and CDR2 LQKENI. Trimming cost V 6 bases and J 5 bases; bases outside gene matches: 7.

The chain has TRBV6-5 and TRBJ1-2; D not certain. Per germline, CDR1 MNHEY and CDR2 SVGAGI. CDR3 length equals 13 residues. V was cut by 6 bases and J by 4 bases, with 12 bases left in between. The CDR3 DNA sequence: TGTGCCAGCAGCCCAGGTTTACGCTATGGCTACACCTTC. Translating it yields CASSPGLRYGYTF.